These 23 T cell receptor beta chains originate from one sample sequenced in a study of cytomegalovirus exposure and HLA in healthy donors. PCR was performed using 60 Vbeta and 13 Jbeta primers. Clones were sequenced by immunoSEQ multiplex PCR, and TCRdb holds only the in-frame ones, with some missing. The table records 83,000 or so clones, around 79% of them present only once. Sequenced input: PBMCs. These receptors all come from a woman in her thirties or forties in good health and CMV-seropositive.

The chain couples TRBV6-5 to TRBJ2-1; 8 bases map to TRBD1. The CDR3 loop spans 15 amino acids. The germline V gene has CDR1 MNHEY and CDR2 SVGAGI. With V trimmed by 0 bases and J by 7 bases, 5 bases remained unmatched. CDR3 sequence: CASSYSNRGMNEQFF. CDR3 sequence (DNA): TGTGCCAGCAGTTACTCGAACAGGGGGATGAATGAGCAGTTCTTC.

V gene TRBV4-3 combines with J gene TRBJ2-7; TRBD1 aligns across 8 bases. The CDR3 length is 16 residues. Germline-derived CDR1 and CDR2 are LGHNA and YSLEER. The V gene end was trimmed by 3 bases and the J gene end by 5 bases; junction bases not matched to a gene: 12. Written as DNA, the CDR3 is TGCGCCAGCAGCCATGGGACCGGGACAGGATTTCACGAGCAGTACTTC. Translating gives CASSHGTGTGFHEQYF.

V and J are TRBV19 and TRBJ1-2; TRBD1 is a possible D gene (5 bases). This CDR3 is built from 11 residues. V was trimmed by 3 bases and J by 9 bases, leaving 8 bases between them. Per germline, CDR1 LNHDA and CDR2 SQIVND (reference sequence). CDR3 region: CASSIPGRYTF. CDR3 nucleotide sequence: TGTGCCAGTAGTATCCCAGGGCGCTACACCTTC.

Only one count was recorded for this clone. V gene TRBV2 combines with J gene TRBJ2-7; no clear D. CDR3 length: 13 residues. Germline loops: CDR1 SNHLY, CDR2 FYNNEI. With 8 bases removed from V and 2 bases from J, the gap between germline ends came to 13 bases. The CDR3 region is CASGVGLTYEQYF. Here the CDR3 DNA reads TGTGCCAGCGGAGTAGGATTAACCTACGAGCAGTACTTC.

The V gene is TRBV5-6, the J gene TRBJ1-2; 8 bases agree with TRBD1. The V gene end was trimmed by 0 bases and the J gene end by 8 bases; junction bases not matched to a gene: 6. Per germline, CDR1 SGHDT and CDR2 YYEEEE. This CDR3 has 14 amino acids. CDR3 nucleotide sequence: TGTGCCAGCAGCTTGGTTGACGGACAGGGAGGCTACACCTTC. It is translated as CASSLVDGQGGYTF.

V usage is TRBV6-1 and J usage is TRBJ1-3; D ambiguous. CDR1 is MNHNS, CDR2 SASEGT, per germline. CDR3 length equals 13 residues. The ends were cut back, 2 bases at V and 4 bases at J, with 6 bases in the middle. This chain's CDR3 is CASSEFLGNTIYF. CDR3 coding DNA: TGTGCCAGCAGTGAATTTCTGGGAAACACCATATATTTT.

The J gene is TRBJ1-5, the V gene TRBV7-9; no firm D call. There are 14 residues in the CDR3. The V gene lost 3 bases and the J gene lost 9 bases, with 15 bases spanning the gap. Looked up from germline, CDR1 is SEHNR and CDR2 is FQNEAQ (reference sequence). DNA for the CDR3: TGTGCCAGCAGCTTCTTAGAGGTGTCAGCGCCCCAGCATTTT. This translates into CASSFLEVSAPQHF. The variable domain in full, completed from reference TRBV7-9 and TRBJ1-5, reads DTGVSQNPRHKITKRGQNVTFRCDPISEHNRLYWYRQTLGQGPEFLTYFQNEAQLEKSRLLSDRFSAERPKGSFSTLEIQRTEQGDSAMYLCASSFLEVSAPQHFGDGTRLSIL.

This clone was observed a handful of times. The gene calls are TRBV20-1 and TRBJ1-1; perhaps TRBD1 as D (6 bases). From germline, CDR1 is DFQATT and CDR2 SNEGSKA (reference sequence). This CDR3 spans 11 amino acids. The germline V and J ends were trimmed by 6 bases and 8 bases, with 13 bases remaining between them. This chain's CDR3 is CSAKAGTEAFF. The CDR3 DNA is TGCAGTGCAAAAGCAGGGACAGAAGCTTTCTTT.

The genes are TRBV19 and TRBJ1-5; 10 bases match TRBD1. Trimming at V came to 7 bases and at J to 2 bases, leaving 8 bases not matched to a gene. The V gene's germline CDR1 is LNHDA and CDR2 SQIVND (reference sequence). The CDR3 contains 16 residues. The CDR3 here is CASTGTGVMGNQPQHF. CDR3 nucleotide sequence: TGTGCCAGTACCGGGACAGGGGTAATGGGCAATCAGCCCCAGCATTTT.

This clone was recorded once. At the DNA level, this CDR3 is encoded by other sequences in the same sample as well. CDR3 residues: CASSRDSNQPQHF. CDR3 sequence (DNA): TGCGCCAGCAGCCGGGATAGCAATCAGCCCCAGCATTTT. The J gene is TRBJ1-5, the V gene TRBV5-1; D gene unclear. The germline gives CDR1 SGHRS, CDR2 YFSETQ. V lost 4 bases, J lost 0 bases, and 5 bases lay in between. The CDR3 length is 13 residues.

V gene TRBV29-1 combines with J gene TRBJ2-1; TRBD1 matches 10 bases. The CDR3 runs to 15 residues. The V and J ends lost 3 bases and 1 base, in that order; junction bases with no gene match: 3. Germline V gives CDR1 SQVTM, CDR2 ANQGSEA. CDR3 nucleotides: TGCAGCGTTGATAGGGACAGGGGATCCTACAATGAGCAGTTCTTC. Its protein is CSVDRDRGSYNEQFF.

This rearrangement joins TRBV9 to TRBJ2-1; D unclear. This CDR3 comprises 16 residues. The germline V gene has CDR1 SGDLS and CDR2 YYNGEE. Trimming left V 0 bases short and J 2 bases short, with 12 bases between. The CDR3 region is CASSVDPRGPYNEQFF. The CDR3 DNA reads TGTGCCAGCAGCGTAGACCCTAGAGGCCCCTACAATGAGCAGTTCTTC.

This clone was detected once. The gene calls are TRBV11-2 and TRBJ1-1, with D perhaps TRBD1 (5 bases). Trimming took off 2 bases at V and 8 bases at J, with 9 bases between the two ends. The CDR3 contains 12 residues. Germline V CDR1 and CDR2: SGHAT, FQNNGV. The DNA of the CDR3 is TGTGCCAGCAGCTTATCGCAGGGAGAAGCTTTCTTT. Amino acid sequence: CASSLSQGEAFF.

This clone has only a few counts. The chain couples TRBV30 to TRBJ1-6, with 7 nucleotides matching TRBD1. The CDR3 loop spans 14 amino acids. Germline V lookup: CDR1 GTSNPN, CDR2 SVGIG (reference sequence). The J segment lost 7 bases and the V segment lost 5 bases, leaving 8 bases of the junction unmatched. CDR3 sequence (DNA): TGTGCCTGGGTTTACAGGGGCGGAAATTCACCCCTCCACTTT. Translated: CAWVYRGGNSPLHF.

This clone was picked up one time. The chain uses TRBV18 and TRBJ2-3; D possibly corresponds to TRBD1 (7 bases). Trimming took 6 bases from V and 1 from J, leaving 14 bases between them. The CDR3 is 15 residues long. CDR1 and CDR2 from the germline V gene are KGHSH and LQKENI. CDR3 region: CASSTRGVGTDTQYF. In nucleotides, the CDR3 is TGTGCCAGCTCCACCAGGGGGGTCGGCACAGATACGCAGTATTTT.

The chain employs TRBV4-2 and TRBJ1-1, with D unresolved. V lost 3 bases and J 4 bases, leaving 15 bases between the germline ends. Germline-derived CDR1 and CDR2 are LGHNA and YNFKEQ. This CDR3 is built from 15 residues. CDR3 residues: CASSHRLPPATEAFF. In DNA form, the CDR3 reads TGTGCCAGCAGCCACAGACTGCCTCCGGCCACTGAAGCTTTCTTT.

This clone has a single count. CDR3 protein: CSVGVVQGITEAFF. The CDR3 DNA sequence: TGCAGCGTTGGGGTGGTCCAGGGAATCACTGAAGCTTTCTTT. The V call is TRBV29-1, the J call TRBJ1-1, with D maybe TRBD1 (5 bases). Per the germline V gene, CDR1 is SQVTM and CDR2 is ANQGSEA. This CDR3 contains 14 residues. V was clipped by 4 bases and J by 4 bases, with 16 bases between them.

This chain uses TRBV5-1 with TRBJ2-5, with D hard to call. This CDR3 comprises 15 residues. CDR1 is SGHRS and CDR2 is YFSETQ in the germline V gene. V gave up 1 base and J gave up 1 base, with 11 bases separating them. The CDR3 bases are TGCGCCAGCAGCTTGTTTGGGCAGGCCCAAGAGACCCAGTACTTC. It encodes CASSLFGQAQETQYF.

This clone was detected a few times. The sample carries other DNA sequences with the same CDR3. The rearrangement uses TRBV18 and TRBJ1-5; the D is unclear. The CDR3 contains 13 residues. CDR1 is KGHSH, CDR2 LQKENI, per germline. Trimming left V 2 bases short and J 4 bases short, with 6 bases between. The DNA for the CDR3 is TGTGCCAGCTCACCATCCCATAATCAGCCCCAGCATTTT. Amino acids: CASSPSHNQPQHF.

The chain joins TRBV4-3 to TRBJ1-2; 7 bases align to TRBD1. From germline, CDR1 is LGHNA and CDR2 YSLEER. J was trimmed by 6 bases and V by 2 bases; bases with no gene match: 6. CDR3 size: 14 residues. The CDR3 nucleotides are TGCGCCAGCAGCCAACGCACAGGGGACGATGGCTACACCTTC. This translates into CASSQRTGDDGYTF.

The table lists this clone with a count of one. V and J are TRBV7-8 and TRBJ1-5, with unresolved D. Germline-derived CDR1 and CDR2 are SGHVS and FQNEAQ. The CDR3 contains 15 residues. V shed 5 bases and J shed 4 bases, with 15 bases lying between them. Here the CDR3 DNA reads TGTGCCAGCAGCCGGAGCAGCAGCTTAAATCAGCCCCAGCATTTT. This encodes CASSRSSSLNQPQHF. The whole variable domain, remainder taken from reference TRBV7-8 and TRBJ1-5, is GAGVSQSPRYKVAKRGQDVALRCDPISGHVSLFWYQQALGQGPEFLTYFQNEAQLDKSGLPSDRFFAERPEGSVSTLKIQRTQQEDSAVYLCASSRSSSLNQPQHFGDGTRLSIL.

V usage is TRBV18 and J usage is TRBJ2-2; TRBD2 aligns across 8 bases. The germline gives CDR1 KGHSH, CDR2 LQKENI. There are 20 residues in the CDR3. V lost 6 bases to trimming and J lost 2 bases; unmatched junction nucleotides: 20. The CDR3 DNA reads TGTGCCAGCTCCCCTAGAATAGCGGGACGCTTGGTGGGCAACACCGGGGAGCTGTTTTTT. This encodes CASSPRIAGRLVGNTGELFF.

This clone has a handful of counts. The chain employs TRBV4-1 and TRBJ1-2, with 9 nucleotides matching TRBD1. This CDR3 contains 17 residues. Germline V gives CDR1 MGHRA, CDR2 YSYEKL. The junction had 13 bases not matched to a gene; V was cut back by 4 bases and J by 4 bases. In DNA form, the CDR3 reads TGCGCCAGCAGCCCCGGACAGGGGATTTACGCATTCTATGGCTACACCTTC. Residues: CASSPGQGIYAFYGYTF.